What follows describes a single T cell receptor beta chain. Profiled with immunoSEQ multiplex PCR; TCRdb holds only in-frame clones, not every one. This sample yields some 77,000 clones, of which approximately 85% are seen a single time; approximately 5% belongs to the top ten. This sample was taken from a study of OX40 agonist ivuxolimab in advanced cancers. Study as a whole: At doses from 0.01 to 10 mg/kg, patients were given intravenous ivuxolimab every 2 weeks. Patients enrolled in dose escalation were diagnosed with hepatocellular carcinoma, melanoma, renal cell or head and neck cancer.

The germline V gene encodes CDR1 SEHNR and CDR2 FQNEAQ (reference sequence). The CDR3 is 16 residues long. V lost 5 bases and J lost 3; bases outside the gene matches: 11. This sequence joins TRBV7-9 and TRBJ1-1, with TRBD1 matching 8 bases. The sequencing here drew on CD4+ or CD8+ T cells sorted from blood, taken in a trial of the OX40 agonist ivuxolimab. This clonotype was sampled from an adult with an advanced solid tumor such as melanoma, head and neck, liver or kidney cancer. In DNA form, the CDR3 reads TGTGCCAGCAGCCCCTTGACAGGGGTCGGGGACACTGAAGCTTTCTTT. Its translation is CASSPLTGVGDTEAFF.